What follows describes a single T cell receptor beta chain. Its antigen is still unknown. The sample is drawn from a study of early T cells in non-severe SARS-CoV-2 infection. Background on the study: With bulk RNA from unsorted whole blood as input, sequencing yielded unpaired chains. Study-wide results and limits: The study's VDJdb matching favored anti-spike CD8 responses and missed private and CD4 specificities.

Unique molecular identifiers tagged individual cDNA molecules. TCRdb re-called the 5' RACE reads with MiXCR, one entry per CDR3 protein. This table holds approximately 74,000 distinct CDR3 sequences, around 15% found once. Trimming took off 5 bases at V and 6 bases at J, with 12 bases between the two ends. CDR1 SQVTM and CDR2 ANQGSEA come from the germline V gene. The CDR3 is 12 residues long. The sequenced sample consisted of whole blood. The chain employs TRBV29-1 and TRBJ2-3; D gene unclear. The TCR comes from an adult who was a healthcare worker with PCR-confirmed SARS-CoV-2 infection or an uninfected control (not recorded which). CDR3 coding DNA: TGCAGCGTTCTGGTACTTTTCGATACGCAGTATTTT. Protein sequence: CSVLVLFDTQYF.